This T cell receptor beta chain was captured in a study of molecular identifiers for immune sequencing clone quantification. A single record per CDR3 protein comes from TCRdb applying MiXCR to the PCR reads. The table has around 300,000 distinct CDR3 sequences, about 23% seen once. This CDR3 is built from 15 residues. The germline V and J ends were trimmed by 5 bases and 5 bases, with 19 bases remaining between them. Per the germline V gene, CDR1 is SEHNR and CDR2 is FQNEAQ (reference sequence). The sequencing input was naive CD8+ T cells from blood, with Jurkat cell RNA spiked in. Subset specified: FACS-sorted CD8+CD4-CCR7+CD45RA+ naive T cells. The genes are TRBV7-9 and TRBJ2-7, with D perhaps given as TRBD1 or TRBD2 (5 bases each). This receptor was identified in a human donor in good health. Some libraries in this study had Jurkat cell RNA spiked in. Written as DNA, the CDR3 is TGTGCCAGCAGCCCACGGGAAGGGGCTTTCCACGAGCAGTACTTC. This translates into CASSPREGAFHEQYF.